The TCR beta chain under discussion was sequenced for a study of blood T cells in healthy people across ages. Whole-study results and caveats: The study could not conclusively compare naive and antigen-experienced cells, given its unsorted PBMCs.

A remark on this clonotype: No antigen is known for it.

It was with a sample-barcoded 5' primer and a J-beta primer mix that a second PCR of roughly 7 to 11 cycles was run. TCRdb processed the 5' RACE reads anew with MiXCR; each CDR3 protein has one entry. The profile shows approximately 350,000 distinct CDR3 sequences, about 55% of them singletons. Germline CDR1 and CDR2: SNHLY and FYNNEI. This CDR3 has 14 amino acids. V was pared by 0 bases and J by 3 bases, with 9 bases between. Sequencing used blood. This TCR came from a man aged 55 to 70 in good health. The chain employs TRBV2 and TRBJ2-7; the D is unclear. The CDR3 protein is CASSEAMGSYEQYF. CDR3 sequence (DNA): TGTGCCAGCAGTGAAGCGATGGGCAGCTACGAGCAGTACTTC.